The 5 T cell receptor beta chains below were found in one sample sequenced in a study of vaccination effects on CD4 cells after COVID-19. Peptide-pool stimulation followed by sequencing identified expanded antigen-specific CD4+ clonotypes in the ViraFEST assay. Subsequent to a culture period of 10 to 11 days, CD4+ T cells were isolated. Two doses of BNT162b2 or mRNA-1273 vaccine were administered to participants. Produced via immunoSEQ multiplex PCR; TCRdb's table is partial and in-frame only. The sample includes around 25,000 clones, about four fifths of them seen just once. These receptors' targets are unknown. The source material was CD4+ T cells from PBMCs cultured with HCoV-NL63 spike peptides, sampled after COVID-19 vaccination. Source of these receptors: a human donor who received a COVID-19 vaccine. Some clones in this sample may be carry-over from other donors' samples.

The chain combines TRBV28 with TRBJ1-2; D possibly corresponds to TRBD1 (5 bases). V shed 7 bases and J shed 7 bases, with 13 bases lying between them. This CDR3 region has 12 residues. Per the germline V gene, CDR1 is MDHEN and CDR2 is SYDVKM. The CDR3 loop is CASTMRGTGYTF. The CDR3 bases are TGTGCCAGCACCATGAGGGGCACTGGCTACACCTTC.

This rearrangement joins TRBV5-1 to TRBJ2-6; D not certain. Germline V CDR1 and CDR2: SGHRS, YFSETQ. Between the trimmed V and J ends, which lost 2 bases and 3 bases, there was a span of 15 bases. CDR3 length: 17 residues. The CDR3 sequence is CASSLGELSVGANVLTF. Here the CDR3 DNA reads TGCGCCAGCAGCTTAGGAGAATTATCTGTTGGGGCCAACGTCCTGACTTTC.

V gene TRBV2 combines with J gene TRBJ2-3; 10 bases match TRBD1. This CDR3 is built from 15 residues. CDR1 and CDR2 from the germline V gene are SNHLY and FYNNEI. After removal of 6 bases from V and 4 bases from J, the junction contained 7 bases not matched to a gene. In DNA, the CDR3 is TGTGCCAGCAGCACCGGGACAGGGGTTTCAGATACGCAGTATTTT. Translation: CASSTGTGVSDTQYF. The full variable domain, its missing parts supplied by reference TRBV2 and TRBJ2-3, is EPEVTQTPSHQVTQMGQEVILRCVPISNHLYFYWYRQILGQKVEFLVSFYNNEISEKSEIFDDQFSVERPDGSNFTLKIRSTKLEDSAMYFCASSTGTGVSDTQYFGPGTRLTVL.

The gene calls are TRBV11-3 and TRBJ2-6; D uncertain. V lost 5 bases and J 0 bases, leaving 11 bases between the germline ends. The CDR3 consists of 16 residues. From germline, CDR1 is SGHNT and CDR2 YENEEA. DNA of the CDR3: TGTGCCAGCAGCCACGCTGCGAGCTCTGGGGCCAACGTCCTGACTTTC. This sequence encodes CASSHAASSGANVLTF.

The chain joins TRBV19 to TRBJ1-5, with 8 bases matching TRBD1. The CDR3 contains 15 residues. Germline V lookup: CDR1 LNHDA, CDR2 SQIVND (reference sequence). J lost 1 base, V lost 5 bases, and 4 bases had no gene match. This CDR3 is CASSRQGRSNQPQHF. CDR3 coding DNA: TGTGCCAGTAGTCGACAGGGGCGAAGCAATCAGCCCCAGCATTTT.